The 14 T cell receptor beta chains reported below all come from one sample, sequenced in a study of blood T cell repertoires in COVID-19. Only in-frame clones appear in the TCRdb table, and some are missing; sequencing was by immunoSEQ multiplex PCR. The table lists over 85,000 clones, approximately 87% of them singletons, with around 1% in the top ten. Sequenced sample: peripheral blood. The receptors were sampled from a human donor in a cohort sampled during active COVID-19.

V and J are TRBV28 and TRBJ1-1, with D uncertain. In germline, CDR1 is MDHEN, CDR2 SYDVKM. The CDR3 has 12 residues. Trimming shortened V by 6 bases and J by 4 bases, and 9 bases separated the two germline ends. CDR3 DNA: TGTGCCAGCAGGACCGCGGGCACTGAAGCTTTCTTT. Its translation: CASRTAGTEAFF.

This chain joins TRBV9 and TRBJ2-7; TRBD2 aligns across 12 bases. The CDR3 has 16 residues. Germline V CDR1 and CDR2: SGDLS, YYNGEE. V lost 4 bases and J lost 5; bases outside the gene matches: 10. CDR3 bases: TGTGCCAGCAGCCGAAGGACTAGCGGGAAAGTCAACGAGCAGTACTTC. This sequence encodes CASSRRTSGKVNEQYF.

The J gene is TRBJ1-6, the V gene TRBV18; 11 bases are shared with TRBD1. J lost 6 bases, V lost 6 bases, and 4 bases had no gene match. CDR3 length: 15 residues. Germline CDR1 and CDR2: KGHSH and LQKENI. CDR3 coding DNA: TGTGCCAGCTCTGTGGGACAGGGGGGTAATTCACCCCTCCACTTT. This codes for CASSVGQGGNSPLHF.

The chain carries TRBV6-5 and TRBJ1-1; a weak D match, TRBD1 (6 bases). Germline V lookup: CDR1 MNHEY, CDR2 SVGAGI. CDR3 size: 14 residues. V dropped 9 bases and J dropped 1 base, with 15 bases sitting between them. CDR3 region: CASRLGGGNTEAFF. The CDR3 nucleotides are TGTGCCAGTAGATTGGGAGGGGGGAACACTGAAGCTTTCTTT.

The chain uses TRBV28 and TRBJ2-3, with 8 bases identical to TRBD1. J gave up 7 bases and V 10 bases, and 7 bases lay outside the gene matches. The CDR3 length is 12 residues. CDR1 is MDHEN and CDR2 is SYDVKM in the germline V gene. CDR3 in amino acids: CANGQGGNTQYF. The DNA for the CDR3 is TGTGCCAATGGACAGGGTGGGAATACGCAGTATTTT. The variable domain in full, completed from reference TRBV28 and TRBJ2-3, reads DVKVTQSSRYLVKRTGEKVFLECVQDMDHENMFWYRQDPGLGLRLIYFSYDVKMKEKGDIPEGYSVSREKKERFSLILESASTNQTSMYLCANGQGGNTQYFGPGTRLTVL.

The CDR3, as DNA: TGTGCCAGCAGCCAAAGACAGGGCCCCTCTAATGAAAAACTGTTTTTT. It encodes CASSQRQGPSNEKLFF. The chain uses TRBV7-8 and TRBJ1-4; TRBD1 matches 7 bases. The CDR3 is made up of 16 amino acids. V lost 5 bases, J lost 3 bases, and 9 bases stayed unmatched. Germline CDR1 and CDR2: SGHVS and FQNEAQ.

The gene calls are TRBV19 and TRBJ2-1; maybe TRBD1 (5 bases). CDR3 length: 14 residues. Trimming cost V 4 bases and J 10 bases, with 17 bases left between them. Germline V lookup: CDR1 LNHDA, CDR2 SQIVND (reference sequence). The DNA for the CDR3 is TGTGCCAGTAGTACCGCTGGGTCAGGGAAGGAGCAGTTCTTC. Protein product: CASSTAGSGKEQFF.

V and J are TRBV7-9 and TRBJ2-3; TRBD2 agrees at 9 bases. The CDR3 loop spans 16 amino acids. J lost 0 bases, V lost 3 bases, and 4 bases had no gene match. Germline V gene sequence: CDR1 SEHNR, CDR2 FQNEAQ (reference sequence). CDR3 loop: CASSFLAGASTDTQYF. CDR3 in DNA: TGTGCCAGCAGCTTCTTAGCGGGGGCTAGCACAGATACGCAGTATTTT. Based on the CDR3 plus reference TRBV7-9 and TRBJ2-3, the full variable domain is DTGVSQNPRHKITKRGQNVTFRCDPISEHNRLYWYRQTLGQGPEFLTYFQNEAQLEKSRLLSDRFSAERPKGSFSTLEIQRTEQGDSAMYLCASSFLAGASTDTQYFGPGTRLTVL.

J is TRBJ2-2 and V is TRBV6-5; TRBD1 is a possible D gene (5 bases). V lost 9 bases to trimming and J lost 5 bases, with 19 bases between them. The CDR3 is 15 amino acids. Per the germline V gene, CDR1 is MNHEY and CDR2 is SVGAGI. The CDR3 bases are TGTGCCAGAGGTGGGCAGGGTGTAGGAACCGGGGAGCTGTTTTTT. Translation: CARGGQGVGTGELFF.

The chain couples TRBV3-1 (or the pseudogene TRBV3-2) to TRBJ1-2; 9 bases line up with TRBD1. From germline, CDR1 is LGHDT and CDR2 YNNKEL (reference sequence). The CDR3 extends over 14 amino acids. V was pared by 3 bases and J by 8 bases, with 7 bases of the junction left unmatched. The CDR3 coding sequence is TGTGCCAGCAGCCACCGGGACAGGGCGTCCGGCTACACCTTC. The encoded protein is CASSHRDRASGYTF.

CDR3 loop: CAIRLSLAGASTDTQYF. The CDR3, as DNA: TGTGCCATCAGGTTAAGTCTAGCGGGAGCTAGCACAGATACGCAGTATTTT. The V gene is TRBV10-3, the J gene TRBJ2-3, with TRBD2 identical over 10 bases. Germline V gene data show CDR1 as ENHRY and CDR2 as SYGVKD. The CDR3 is made up of 17 amino acids. Trimming took 6 bases from V and 0 from J; bases not matched to a gene: 9.

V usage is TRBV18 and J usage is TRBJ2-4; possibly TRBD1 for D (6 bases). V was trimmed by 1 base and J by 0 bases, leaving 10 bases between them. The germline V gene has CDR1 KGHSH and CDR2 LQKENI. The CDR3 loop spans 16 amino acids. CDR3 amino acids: CASSPLDRLAKNIQYF. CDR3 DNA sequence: TGTGCCAGCTCACCACTTGACAGGCTAGCCAAAAACATTCAGTACTTC.

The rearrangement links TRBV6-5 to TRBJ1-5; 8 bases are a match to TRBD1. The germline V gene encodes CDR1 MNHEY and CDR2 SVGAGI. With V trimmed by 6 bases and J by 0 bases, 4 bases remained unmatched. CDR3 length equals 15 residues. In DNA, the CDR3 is TGTGCCAGCAGCCCCGACAGGGGTAGCAATCAGCCCCAGCATTTT. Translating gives CASSPDRGSNQPQHF.

For the CDR3, the DNA is TGTGCCAGTAGTATAGACCCCGGACAGTCTGGAAACACCATATATTTT. Amino acids: CASSIDPGQSGNTIYF. The rearrangement links TRBV19 to TRBJ1-3, with a weak D call TRBD1 (6 bases). The CDR3 consists of 16 residues. V was clipped by 0 bases and J by 1 base, with 10 bases between them. The germline V gene encodes CDR1 LNHDA and CDR2 SQIVND (reference sequence).